The 17 T cell receptor beta chains listed next were all sequenced from one sample in a study of T cell changes during pregnancy in multiple sclerosis. Some clones are missing from TCRdb's copy, which holds only in-frame ones; the method was immunoSEQ multiplex PCR. The table has approximately 90,000 clones, about 89% seen once. The sequenced sample was peripheral blood, obtained in the first trimester of pregnancy. The source of these receptors is a female donor with multiple sclerosis, enrolled in a pregnancy study.

The J gene is TRBJ2-1, the V gene TRBV28; 11 nucleotides line up with TRBD2. V lost 6 bases to trimming and J lost 5 bases; unmatched junction nucleotides: 3. Germline values: CDR1 MDHEN, CDR2 SYDVKM. The CDR3 length is 14 residues. Here the CDR3 DNA reads TGTGCCAGCAGACTAGCGGGAGATAACAATGAGCAGTTCTTC. Translating it yields CASRLAGDNNEQFF.

The gene calls are TRBV30 and TRBJ2-3; 10 positions match TRBD2. Trimming took 1 base from V and 9 from J; bases not matched to a gene: 13. The CDR3 runs to 16 residues. Germline-derived CDR1 and CDR2 are GTSNPN and SVGIG (reference sequence). The CDR3 protein is CAWSGLTSGARGTQYF. DNA for the CDR3: TGTGCCTGGAGTGGCTTAACTAGCGGGGCCAGAGGAACGCAGTATTTT. The full variable domain, with the rest looked up from reference TRBV30 and TRBJ2-3, is SQTIHQWPATLVQPVGSPLSLECTVEGTSNPNLYWYRQAAGRGLQLLFYSVGIGQISSEVPQNLSASRPQDRQFILSSKKLLLSDSGFYLCAWSGLTSGARGTQYFGPGTRLTVL.

The chain employs TRBV18 and TRBJ2-7; 10 nucleotides align to TRBD2. Looked up from germline, CDR1 is KGHSH and CDR2 is LQKENI. The junction had 13 bases not matched to a gene; V was cut back by 3 bases and J by 2 bases. The CDR3 consists of 18 residues. The CDR3, as DNA: TGTGCCAGCTCACCGCCGAGGCTAGCGGGAGTTTCCCCCTACGAGCAGTACTTC. It codes for CASSPPRLAGVSPYEQYF.

In this sample, this clone turned up once. The V call is TRBV11-3, the J call TRBJ2-3, with no clear D. V shed 2 bases and J shed 0 bases, with 15 bases lying between them. This CDR3 contains 17 residues. Germline CDR1 reads SGHNT; CDR2 reads YENEEA. CDR3 loop: CASSLLMAAISTDTQYF. The CDR3 coding sequence is TGTGCCAGCAGCTTATTGATGGCGGCAATCAGCACAGATACGCAGTATTTT.

In its sample, this clone was seen once. This rearrangement joins TRBV5-6 to TRBJ1-4; D uncertain. The CDR3 is made up of 15 amino acids. The germline gives CDR1 SGHDT, CDR2 YYEEEE. Trimming took 0 bases from V and 1 from J, leaving 7 bases between them. CDR3 nucleotides: TGTGCCAGCAGCTTGGTGTCAGGAACTAATGAAAAACTGTTTTTT. Protein: CASSLVSGTNEKLFF.

V gene TRBV2 combines with J gene TRBJ1-5; possible D gene TRBD1, 6 bases. Looked up from germline, CDR1 is SNHLY and CDR2 is FYNNEI. This CDR3 is 15 amino acids long. Trimming took off 5 bases at V and 3 bases at J, with 14 bases between the two ends. The chain's CDR3 is CASSPLGHNNQPQHF. The CDR3 DNA sequence: TGTGCCAGCAGTCCCCTGGGACACAACAATCAGCCCCAGCATTTT.

The chain carries TRBV9 and TRBJ2-1; TRBD2 matches at 9 bases. The germline V gene encodes CDR1 SGDLS and CDR2 YYNGEE. V lost 0 bases to trimming and J lost 1 base; unmatched junction nucleotides: 5. This CDR3 comprises 17 residues. This CDR3 reads CASSVGSSGGSYNEQFF. The CDR3 region has the DNA TGTGCCAGCAGCGTAGGAAGTAGCGGGGGTTCCTACAATGAGCAGTTCTTC.

In this sample, this clone turned up a few times. This sequence joins TRBV5-1 and TRBJ1-1; D is possibly TRBD1 (6 bases). The V end was cut by 0 bases, the J end by 3 bases, with 15 bases between. The germline V gene has CDR1 SGHRS and CDR2 YFSETQ. The CDR3 covers 16 residues. The CDR3 sequence is CASSLGAGVVDTEAFF. In nucleotides, the CDR3 is TGCGCCAGCAGCTTGGGGGCAGGGGTGGTAGACACTGAAGCTTTCTTT.

The chain has TRBV4-3 and TRBJ1-4; no reliable D call. The germline CDR1 and CDR2 sequences are LGHNA and YSLEER. V lost 3 bases and J 0 bases, leaving 17 bases between the germline ends. The CDR3 extends over 18 amino acids. The DNA for the CDR3 is TGCGCCAGCAGCCAGAATTTGGGAGTTTCGGCAACTAATGAAAAACTGTTTTTT. It specifies CASSQNLGVSATNEKLFF.

This chain joins TRBV5-1 and TRBJ2-7, with 7 nucleotides matching TRBD1. Looked up from germline, CDR1 is SGHRS and CDR2 is YFSETQ. The CDR3 length is 14 residues. The V and J ends lost 0 bases and 3 bases, in that order; junction bases with no gene match: 3. As DNA, the CDR3 is TGCGCCAGCAGCTTGGGGGACAGTCACTACGAGCAGTACTTC. This codes for CASSLGDSHYEQYF.

The CDR3 region is CASSVHARGLLYGYTF. The CDR3 DNA sequence: TGTGCCAGCAGCGTCCATGCCAGGGGGCTTCTTTATGGCTACACCTTC. The chain uses TRBV9 and TRBJ1-2; 8 nucleotides align to TRBD1. The CDR3 runs to 16 residues. J was trimmed by 5 bases and V by 2 bases; bases with no gene match: 11. In germline, CDR1 is SGDLS, CDR2 YYNGEE.

This chain connects TRBV5-1 to TRBJ1-4; 8 positions match TRBD1. V dropped 10 bases and J dropped 7; count of bases not matched to a gene: 3. CDR1 and CDR2 (germline): SGHRS, YFSETQ. This CDR3 contains 11 residues. CDR3 protein: CASGQGEKLFF. CDR3 nucleotides: TGCGCCTCAGGACAGGGTGAAAAACTGTTTTTT.

The chain couples TRBV7-2 to TRBJ1-6; D might be TRBD1 (6 bases). The CDR3 has 16 residues. Germline V lookup: CDR1 SGHTA, CDR2 FQGNSA. Between the trimmed V and J ends, which lost 2 bases and 7 bases, there was a span of 15 bases. CDR3: CASSLQSRGRNSPLHF. The CDR3 coding sequence is TGTGCCAGCAGCTTACAAAGCAGGGGAAGGAATTCACCCCTCCACTTT.

V is TRBV7-7 and J is TRBJ2-5, with 11 bases lining up with TRBD1. This CDR3 comprises 13 residues. Trimming removed 5 bases from V and 5 bases from J; junction bases left unmatched: 1. Germline V lookup: CDR1 SSHAT, CDR2 FNYEAQ (reference sequence). The CDR3 sequence is CASSGTGGETQYF. In DNA form, the CDR3 reads TGTGCCAGCAGCGGGACAGGGGGGGAGACCCAGTACTTC. Full variable domain (missing parts from reference TRBV7-7 and TRBJ2-5): GAGVSQSPRYKVTKRGQDVTLRCDPISSHATLYWYQQALGQGPEFLTYFNYEAQPDKSGLPSDRFSAERPEGSISTLTIQRTEQRDSAMYRCASSGTGGETQYFGPGTRLLVL.

The chain employs TRBV30 and TRBJ2-7; 11 bases are a match to TRBD2. The V segment lost 4 bases and the J segment 6 bases; nucleotides outside the gene matches: 8. CDR1 is GTSNPN, CDR2 SVGIG, per germline (reference sequence). This CDR3 contains 14 residues. CDR3 nucleotide sequence: TGTGCCTGGACTAGCGGGAGGTTGGTACGCGAGCAGTACTTC. Translating gives CAWTSGRLVREQYF. The variable domain in full, with the rest retrieved from reference TRBV30 and TRBJ2-7, is SQTIHQWPATLVQPVGSPLSLECTVEGTSNPNLYWYRQAAGRGLQLLFYSVGIGQISSEVPQNLSASRPQDRQFILSSKKLLLSDSGFYLCAWTSGRLVREQYFGPGTRLTVT.

The chain employs TRBV29-1 and TRBJ2-3, with 9 bases lining up with TRBD2. Germline values: CDR1 SQVTM, CDR2 ANQGSEA. Trimming cost V 6 bases and J 5 bases; bases outside gene matches: 6. The CDR3 contains 13 residues. Here the CDR3 DNA reads TGCAGCGTGGGACTAGCCGTCGGAGATACGCAGTATTTT. This translates into CSVGLAVGDTQYF.

The chain recombines TRBV2 with TRBJ1-3; D not resolved. This CDR3 is 14 amino acids long. The germline V gene has CDR1 SNHLY and CDR2 FYNNEI. With 5 bases removed from V and 0 bases from J, the gap between germline ends came to 8 bases. In nucleotides, the CDR3 is TGTGCCAGCAGTCGAGTAAGCTCTGGAAACACCATATATTTT. Translating gives CASSRVSSGNTIYF.